One TCR beta chain is described in this entry. No antigen is known for it. These data are taken from a study of T-cell reconstitution after alpha-beta-depleted transplantation in children. Overall study findings and caveats: Alpha-beta T cells about two months after transplant reportedly derived from several hundred expanded graft clones.

Trimming pared 0 bases from V and 1 base from J, leaving 15 bases between. Germline V gene lookup returns CDR1 LNHNV and CDR2 YYDKDF (reference sequence). CDR3 size: 18 residues. Preparation of the TCRbeta library was carried out with unique molecular identifiers. Using its own MiXCR run on the PCR reads, TCRdb lists one record per CDR3 protein. The table records just over 950,000 distinct CDR3 sequences, about 30% of them present only once. The material sequenced was PBMCs, mostly from graft donor cells, taken 360 days after TCRalphabeta/CD19-depleted stem cell transplant. This TCR came from a boy younger than two who had a stem cell transplant for SCID, so the T cells may come from the graft donor. The V and J genes are TRBV15 and TRBJ1-4; a possible D gene is TRBD1 (6 bases). The CDR3 DNA reads as TGTGCCACCAGCAGAGATCTCCGACAGGTGAAAACTAATGAAAAACTGTTTTTT. It codes for CATSRDLRQVKTNEKLFF.